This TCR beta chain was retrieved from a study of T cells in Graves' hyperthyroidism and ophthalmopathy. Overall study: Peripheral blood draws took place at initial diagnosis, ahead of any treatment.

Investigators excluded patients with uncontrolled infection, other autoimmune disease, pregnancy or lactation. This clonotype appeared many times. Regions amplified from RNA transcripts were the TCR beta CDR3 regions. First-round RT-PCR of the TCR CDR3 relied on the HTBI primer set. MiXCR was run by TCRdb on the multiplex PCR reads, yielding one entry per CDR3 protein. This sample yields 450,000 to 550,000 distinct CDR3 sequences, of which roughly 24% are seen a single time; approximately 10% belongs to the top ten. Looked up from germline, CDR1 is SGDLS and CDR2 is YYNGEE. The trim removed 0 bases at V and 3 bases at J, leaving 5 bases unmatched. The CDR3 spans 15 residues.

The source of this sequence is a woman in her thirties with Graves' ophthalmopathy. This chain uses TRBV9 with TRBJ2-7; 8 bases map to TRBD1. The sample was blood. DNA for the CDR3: TGTGCCAGCAGCGTAGCGGGACAGGCCTTCTACGAGCAGTACTTC. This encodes CASSVAGQAFYEQYF.